Sequencing of this TCR beta chain was carried out in a study of blood T cell repertoires in COVID-19. Whole-study context: Italy, Spain and the United States were the sources of the convalescent and acute COVID-19 samples. Sources were T cells, B-cell-depleted T cells, or PBMCs; the material itself was cDNA or gDNA.

The authors' processing: How many nucleated cells were present was estimated from reference gene primer amplification. Here immunoSEQ multiplex PCR was the method, and the copy in TCRdb shows in-frame clones only, minus some. The V and J calls and the clone size are those of that table, but D and trimming were determined from the DNA. The repertoire includes roughly 380,000 clones, 70% to 90% of them detected once, and around 1.5% sits in the top ten. Followed over time, Seattle patients had been enrolled while infection was active. Trimming cost V 5 bases and J 6 bases, with 10 bases left between them. Germline V gene data show CDR1 as MNHEY and CDR2 as SVGEGT. The CDR3 is made up of 13 amino acids.

Sequenced sample: peripheral blood. The TCR comes from a woman aged 40 to 50 with COVID-19, enrolled during active disease. The chain uses TRBV6-2 or TRBV6-3 and TRBJ2-2; a possible D gene is TRBD1 (5 bases). CDR3 bases: TGTGCCAGCAGTACGACAGCGTCCGGGGAGCTGTTTTTT. Translated: CASSTTASGELFF.